The T cell receptor (beta chain) described here comes from a study of T cell repertoires in cytomegalovirus infection. Study overall: The public TCR beta signatures pointed to both CMV infection and matching HLA type.

The CDR3 sequence is 13 residues long. Germline loops: CDR1 SGHTA, CDR2 FQGNSA. Trimming pared 0 bases from V and 6 bases from J, leaving 7 bases between. TCRdb itself ran the reads through MiXCR, one entry per CDR3 protein. Of roughly 160,000 distinct CDR3 sequences detected, about 20% appear once; the ten largest clones hold around a quarter. In the case of this clonotype: The antigen is not known.

Study-level findings and limits: In two of eight donors, the top clonotype was HLA-C-restricted CMV-specific. Cumulative public TCR beta family frequency identified CMV carriers with the relevant HLA.

The gene calls are TRBV7-2 and TRBJ2-3; D is possibly TRBD2 (5 bases). The sequenced sample was CD8+ T cells from cultured PBMCs, obtained from culture after CMV antigen stimulation. This clonotype originated in a human donor in good health (CMV status not recorded). Some clones in this sample may be carry-over from other donors' samples. The CDR3 DNA is TGTGCCAGCAGCTTAGCGGACTGGGATACGCAGTATTTT. It specifies CASSLADWDTQYF.